This T cell receptor (beta chain) was sequenced in a study of cytomegalovirus exposure and HLA in healthy donors (dated by TCRdb to the late 2010s). For context, the study as a whole: In an earlier analysis of some 550 of the donors, approximately 260 Gb of sequence data and 117 million unique TCR beta sequences from roughly 190 million T cells were reported. An early release that covered fewer than 800 HLA-typed donors contained about 300 gigabases of sequencing data and tens of millions of unique TCR sequences. Of the roughly 400 genotyped donors, approximately 80% fell in the genetic ancestry cluster associated with self-reported Caucasian donors. The study was designed to test whether signatures of past pathogen exposure could be identified by cataloging public T cell receptors. The T cell repertoires of 550 to 850 subjects were profiled by immunosequencing and related to cytomegalovirus serostatus. In addition to the first cohort of about 650 subjects, a separate validation cohort of approximately 130 different subjects was used. To predict cytomegalovirus infection status, the study brought together high-throughput TCR immunosequencing, statistical association of individual TCRs with disease status, and machine learning. In a later analysis, previously published TCR beta repertoires from 500 to 750 donors were re-analyzed and high-resolution HLA genotyping was added so that TCR occurrence patterns could be studied. In the later analysis, no new phenotypic data were used to find candidate immune exposures; instead, reliance was placed on TCR beta sequences and their occurrence across donors. An earlier analysis of 587 of the donors used high-throughput TCR beta sequencing to judge whether each TCR beta V gene segment behaved as functional or pseudogenic. Donor age, sex, ethnicity and CMV serostatus were compiled alongside the repertoire data. In a later genetic analysis, genome-wide SNP genotypes for about 65% of the roughly 670 donors were used, and that subset was treated as a discovery cohort. Every repertoire in the discovery cohort had been generated on one and the same sequencing platform. Both class I and class II loci were covered by HLA typing, at four-digit resolution. The number of typed donors differed by locus: roughly 629-640 for A, B, C, DRB1 and DQB1; 522 for DQA1; 600 to 610 for DPA1; and 450 to 480 for DPB1. Four to six DR-DQ haplotypes were handled as single units for association and clustering, since linkage in the cohort was strong. On average, around 240,000 unique TCR beta nucleotide sequences were sequenced per donor among 350 to 400 genotyped donors of the cohort, with 15% to 20% of those sequences being non-productive.

The library was obtained by the immunoSEQ multiplex PCR assay. For the multiplex PCR, a mixture combining 60 forward primers for TCR Vbeta segments and 13 reverse primers for TCR Jbeta segments was used. The CDR3 region of rearranged TCR beta genes was amplified from genomic DNA by a multiplex PCR assay. The amplified TCR beta libraries were sequenced on the Illumina HiSeq System as 87-base-pair reads. In the original analysis: In a later analysis, approximately 74 million unique TCR beta chains were counted across the 690 or so repertoires, and about 10 million of these chains were shared by at least two donors. Raw reads were error-corrected and collapsed into unique sequences with a nearest-neighbor algorithm that merged closely related sequences to remove PCR and sequencing errors. Alignment of CDR3 sequences to IMGT reference sequences was used to assign V, D and J gene segments. For a sequence to be retained, a match of at least six nucleotides was required to both a V gene segment and a J gene segment. Rearrangements were classified as productive when the CDR3 lacked stop codons and remained in frame with V and J, and all other rearrangements were classified as non-productive. Following IMGT convention, CDR3 was defined as the stretch from the second conserved V-encoded cysteine up to the conserved J-encoded phenylalanine. Sequences without an unambiguous match to a single V gene segment were excluded from the earlier analysis of several hundred of the donors. An earlier analysis of 587 of the donors classified V segments as functional when productive rearrangements were above 56.7% and as segregating when the standard deviation between donors was above 5%. A statistical classification framework was built to diagnose cytomegalovirus status from the catalog of TCR beta chain sequences. In a later analysis, V and J genes were assigned by comparing TCR nucleotide sequences against IMGT/GENE-DB human TR gene sequences. A later analysis assigned CDR3 sequences and most-parsimonious VDJ recombination scenarios with the TCRdist pipeline. In a later analysis, each TCR beta chain was defined by its CDR3 amino acid sequence together with its V-gene family, and reads lacking a unique V-gene family were excluded. A later analysis removed 450 to 600 highly shared, low-generation-probability nucleotide sequences to deal with suspected cross-contamination and a sequencing artifact. A later analysis calculated a clonal expansion index for each public chain from normalized within-repertoire ranks of inferred template counts. In a later analysis, generation probabilities were computed with a VDJ recombination model fitted to out-of-frame rearrangements, and the resulting probabilities were checked against IGoR. In a later analysis, hypergeometric tests were used to score TCR-TCR, TCR-HLA and TCR-CMV co-occurrence, with a repertoire-size bias correction applied to TCR pairs. A later analysis estimated false discovery rates by permuting HLA or CMV assignments 20 times. In a later analysis, co-occurring TCRs were grouped using DBSCAN, and TCRdist sequence similarity was added for clustering within HLA-allele-positive subsets. Repertoires with fewer than 30,000 or more than 120,000 public chains, plus five repertoires with anomalous nucleotide sharing, were excluded from co-occurrence clustering. The table was pulled from immuneACCESS by TCRdb, which kept in-frame rearrangements only. Such tables lose some clones; where checked, under half of the loss comes from unresolved V genes, and the rest has no known cause. Clonal size and the V and J genes are those of that table, whereas D and trimming came from the DNA. This sample lists roughly 180,000 clones; 77% were detected once. About 1.5% of the sample is in the top ten clones.

The cohort was made up of around 720 healthy bone marrow donors. Cohort members were all nominally healthy when sampled, although unrecorded immune exposures were likely present. The donor tested CMV seropositive and was one of the 289 seropositive cohort members. Every donor gave a peripheral blood sample, and the peripheral blood mononuclear cells from that sample were used for TCR beta sequencing. The Qiagen DNeasy Blood Extraction Kit was used to extract genomic DNA from the blood cell samples. Study-wide findings and limitations: The sequencing pipeline was judged likely to have produced a cluster of highly shared sequence variants as a technical artifact. Correlated functional status among segregating V segments might be attributable to linkage disequilibrium, but an unknown experimental factor could not be ruled out. In vitro tests confirmed that a few of the cytomegalovirus-associated TCR beta chains recognize cytomegalovirus antigens. The authors suggested that the approach could potentially be generalized to other disease states and immunological phenotypes. While some public TCRs were present in many individuals, most TCR sequences turned up only very rarely across donors. Compared with equally common non-associated chains, HLA-associated TCR beta chains in a later analysis were more clonally expanded and had lower generation probabilities. The study listed 150 to 200 TCR beta chains as associated with cytomegalovirus. Specific HLA alleles were associated with roughly 17,000 TCR beta sequences at a false discovery rate of 0.05 in a later analysis. This cohort had only TCR beta chains sequenced, and the lack of alpha or paired-chain data limited which features could be detected. According to a later analysis, TCR association rates differed among HLA loci, with DRB1 alleles showing the most associated TCRs and HLA-C alleles showing the fewest. A further reported finding was that TCR beta sequences accurately predicted the HLA-A and HLA-B alleles for most subjects in the first cohort. A later analysis found that most CMV-associated TCR beta chains appeared HLA-restricted, with HLA associations seemingly driven largely by CMV exposure. The classifier was reported to diagnose cytomegalovirus status with high specificity and sensitivity in both the original cohort and the validation cohort. Compared with the 666-donor mean, donors in an Asian-associated ancestry cluster had fewer N-insertions in productive TCRs, according to a later genetic analysis. Because some donors lacked HLA typing at each locus, the association tests relied only on the typed subset. When HLA alleles, especially DR and DQ, strongly co-occurred, attributing TCR associations to individual alleles was difficult. An association between a missense DCLRE1C variant and V-gene and J-gene trimming of TCR beta chains was found in a later genetic analysis and replicated in an independent cohort. Presence/absence analyses assumed roughly uniform sequencing depth across donors, an assumption that may not hold. Some IMGT-functional V segments, including TRBV6-2 and TRBV6-3, could not be told apart with the 87-base-pair reads, so those segments were excluded. For the cohort, immune exposure information was limited to CMV serostatus. Over 15 rarely observed V segments, including chromosome 9 orphons, were excluded from the earlier analysis of 550 to 700 of the donors because counts were too low. An earlier analysis of approximately 570 of the donors showed that most TCR beta V segments appeared in productive rearrangements either about 87% or about 30% of the time, which broadly matched IMGT annotations. According to a later analysis, parvovirus B19, influenza, CMV and Epstein-Barr virus appeared linked to several top co-occurrence clusters.

About this clone: The specificity of this receptor is unknown. One base away there is no much larger clone; base qualities are not given.

The CDR3 sequence holds 14 residues, the cysteine and phenylalanine included. The sequence is cut down to CDR3 DNA, 42 bases in frame from base 1. For this chain, trimming is 3 bases at the V end and 10 bases at the J end, and the number of junction bases without a gene match is 9. Via the germline V gene (reference sequence), CDR1 is LNHDA and CDR2 SQIVND. The TCR originated in a woman aged 25 to 39 in good health and CMV-seropositive. The chain is made from TRBV19 and TRBJ1-1, with 9 bases aligning to TRBD1. Sequenced sample: PBMCs. The CDR3 protein sequence reads: CASSIADRGGTAFF. The nucleotide sequence is given as TGTGCCAGTAGTATTGCCGACAGGGGGGGGACAGCTTTCTTT.